One T cell receptor beta chain is described in this entry. The data stem from a study of blood T cell repertoires in COVID-19. Study-level background: Nucleic acid was either cDNA or gDNA, and it came from T cells, B-cell-depleted T cells, or PBMCs.

Method: immunoSEQ multiplex PCR; TCRdb's copy keeps in-frame clones and lacks some. Among under 350,000 clones listed, 89% were seen once. CDR1 and CDR2 from the germline V gene are MNHEY and SVGEGT. V was pared by 5 bases and J by 9 bases, with 11 bases between. This CDR3 has 12 residues. This sequence joins TRBV6-2 or TRBV6-3 and TRBJ2-4, with D possibly being TRBD2 (6 bases). Sequenced sample: PBMCs or T cells enriched from blood (not recorded which). The source is a woman aged 40 to 49 who had recovered from COVID-19. CDR3 region: CASSLTSSIQYF. The CDR3 region has the DNA TGTGCCAGCAGTCTGACTAGTAGCATTCAGTACTTC.